This T cell receptor (beta chain) emerged from a study of blood T cells in healthy people across ages (dated by TCRdb to between 2015 and 2016). As for the study more broadly: Template switching captured roughly one uniquely barcoded TCR beta cDNA molecule per two T cells in model experiments. To avoid experimental bias, donors of different ages were distributed randomly across sequencing lanes. Donors were grouped into four age groups: young (average roughly 17 years), middle-aged (39), aged (about 59) and long-lived (approximately 82). For two donors (one aged 18 to 30 and one aged 80 or older), the study analyzed two additional independent replicas of 1 million unique cDNA reads from the same blood draw. The study measured age-related changes in TCR beta repertoire diversity using deep sequencing normalized with unique cDNA molecular identifiers.

Donors were 30 to 45 systemically healthy Caucasian individuals from Russia aged roughly 6 to 90 years. Each donor gave 8.5 to 10 milliliters of peripheral blood, collected into EDTA-treated Vacutainer tubes. Ficoll-Paque density-gradient centrifugation was used to isolate PBMCs, with at least 6.5 million per sample. Trizol reagent was used to extract total RNA from the PBMCs, yielding at least 5.5 micrograms per sample. The percentages of naive CD45RAhigh/CD27high T cells were determined by flow cytometry on a PBMC aliquot from every donor. On this clonotype itself: Its antigen target is currently unknown. The record has no base qualities; no much larger clone is one base away.

Broader findings and caveats from the paper: Since profiling was done on bulk unsorted PBMCs, naive and antigen-experienced compartments could not be conclusively compared. As age increased, observed TCR beta diversity per million T cells dropped in a roughly linear way, and a significant reduction was already evident by age about 36. The long-lived group showed more naive CD4+ T cells, fewer expanded clones and increased TCR diversity than the aged group, suggesting age selection. Because the CMV infection status of the donors was unknown, age-related changes in expanded clonotypes may potentially have been confounded. Observed TCR beta diversity correlated strongly with the percentage of naive T cells measured by flow cytometry. Estimates of total diversity based on one million sequenced T cells were considered lower bounds and underestimates.

Library preparation was by 5' RACE. A second PCR of 7 to 11 cycles was performed with a sample-barcoded 5' primer and a J-beta primer mix. A template-switch 5' adaptor carrying 12 random nucleotides introduced a unique molecular identifier onto each TCR beta cDNA molecule. Each sample yielded at least 3 million CDR3-containing paired-end reads. The Mint cDNA synthesis kit, primed by a TRBC-specific oligonucleotide, was used to synthesize first-strand cDNA from all RNA. Following uracil-DNA glycosylase treatment, all cDNA underwent a first 18-cycle PCR with the universal primers M1SS and BC2_uni_R. The paper's data handling went like this. Each sample was normalized by randomly selecting 1 million high-quality reads, each carrying a distinct molecular identifier. Instead of being binned into consensus sequences, reads that shared molecular identifiers were thrown out. MiTCR, run with a Q25 quality threshold and the strictest error-elimination algorithm, handled CDR3 identification, clonotype clustering and error correction. A nonparametric unseen species model with Euler transformation was used to estimate lower-bound total TCR beta diversity. Through fastp at Q25 and MiXCR, TCRdb rebuilt clones from the public reads, retaining in-frame beta chains. One record per CDR3 amino acid sequence lists the most common genes and DNA. The V and J calls follow TCRdb's processing rather than the paper's. The sample table shows roughly 1.9 million distinct CDR3 sequences, and 30% to 40% are seen once. Under 25% of the sample is taken by the ten largest.

Taken from the germline V gene, the CDR1 and CDR2 loops are SGHNT and YENEEA. From cysteine to phenylalanine, the CDR3 is 16 amino acids long. The read is trimmed to its CDR3 DNA, 48 bases read in frame from base 1. V was cut back by 3 bases and J by 8 bases, leaving a gap of 20 bases between them. The rearrangement combines TRBV11-3 with TRBJ2-1; the D gene is perhaps TRBD2, on 5 matching bases. The receptor was derived from a human donor in good health. Sequencing was performed on blood. The CDR3: CASSFYRTPPGDEQFF. The sequence in DNA is TGTGCCAGCAGCTTCTATCGGACTCCCCCCGGGGATGAGCAGTTCTTC.